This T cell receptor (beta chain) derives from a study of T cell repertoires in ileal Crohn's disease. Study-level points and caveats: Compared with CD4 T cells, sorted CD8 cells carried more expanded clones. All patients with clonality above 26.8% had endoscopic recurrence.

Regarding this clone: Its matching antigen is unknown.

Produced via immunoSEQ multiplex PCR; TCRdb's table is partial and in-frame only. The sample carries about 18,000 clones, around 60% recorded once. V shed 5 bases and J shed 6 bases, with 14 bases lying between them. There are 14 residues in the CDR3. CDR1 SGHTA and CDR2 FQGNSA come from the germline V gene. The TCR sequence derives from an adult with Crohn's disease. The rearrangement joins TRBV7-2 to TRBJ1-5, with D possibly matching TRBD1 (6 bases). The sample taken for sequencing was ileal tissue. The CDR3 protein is CASSTRTVRQPQHF. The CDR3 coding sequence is TGTGCCAGCAGCACCCGGACAGTCCGTCAGCCCCAGCATTTT.